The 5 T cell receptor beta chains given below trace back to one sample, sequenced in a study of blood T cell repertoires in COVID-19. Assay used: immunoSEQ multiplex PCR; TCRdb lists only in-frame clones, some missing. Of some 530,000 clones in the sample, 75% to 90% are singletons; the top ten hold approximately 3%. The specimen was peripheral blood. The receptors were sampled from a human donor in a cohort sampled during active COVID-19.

This chain's CDR3 is CASSANDRVRDEQFF. For the CDR3, the DNA is TGTGCCAGTAGTGCGAACGACAGGGTTAGGGATGAGCAGTTCTTC. The V gene is TRBV19, the J gene TRBJ2-1, with 7 bases identical to TRBD1. The CDR3 sequence is 15 residues long. The germline CDR1 and CDR2 sequences are LNHDA and SQIVND (reference sequence). With 5 bases clipped from V and 8 bases from J, the junction kept 12 bases outside the gene matches.

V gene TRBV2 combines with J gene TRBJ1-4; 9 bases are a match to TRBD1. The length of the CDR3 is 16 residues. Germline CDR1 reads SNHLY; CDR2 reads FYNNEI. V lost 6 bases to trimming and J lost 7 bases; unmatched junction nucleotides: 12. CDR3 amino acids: CASRGLGQGPGEKLFF. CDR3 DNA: TGTGCCAGCAGGGGCCTGGGACAGGGCCCTGGTGAAAAACTGTTTTTT.

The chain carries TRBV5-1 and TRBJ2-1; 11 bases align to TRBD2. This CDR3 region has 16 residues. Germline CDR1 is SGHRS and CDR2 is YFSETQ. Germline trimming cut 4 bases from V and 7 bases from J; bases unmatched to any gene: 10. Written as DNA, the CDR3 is TGCGCCAGCAGCGGGCTACTAGCGGGAGAGACTAATGAGCAGTTCTTC. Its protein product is CASSGLLAGETNEQFF.

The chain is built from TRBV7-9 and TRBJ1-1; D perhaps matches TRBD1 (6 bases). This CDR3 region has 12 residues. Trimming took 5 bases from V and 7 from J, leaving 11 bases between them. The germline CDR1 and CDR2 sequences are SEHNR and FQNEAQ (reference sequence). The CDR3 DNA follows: TGTGCCAGCAGCCTGACAGGACTTGAAGCTTTCTTT. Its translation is CASSLTGLEAFF.

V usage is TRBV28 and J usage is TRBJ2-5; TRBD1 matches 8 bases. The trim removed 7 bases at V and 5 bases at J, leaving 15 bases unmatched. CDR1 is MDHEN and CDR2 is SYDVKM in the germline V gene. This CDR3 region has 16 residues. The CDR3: CASTHPGQGVAETQYF. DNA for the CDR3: TGTGCCAGCACCCACCCCGGACAGGGAGTGGCGGAGACCCAGTACTTC.